The 2 T cell receptor beta chains in this list originate from one sample, sequenced in a study of blood T cell repertoires in COVID-19. This table comes from immunoSEQ multiplex PCR, and its TCRdb copy is limited to in-frame clones, with some not included. The repertoire holds some 170,000 clones, with 82% as singletons. The sequenced sample was peripheral blood. Every receptor here comes from a woman in her seventies with acute or convalescent COVID-19.

In DNA, the CDR3 is TGCGCCAGCAGTGAGGGTAGAGAGGGGGTGGAAGAGACCCAGTACTTC. Its translation: CASSEGREGVEETQYF. This chain joins TRBV10-1 and TRBJ2-5, with D tentatively TRBD1 (6 bases). The CDR3 length is 16 residues. Germline-derived CDR1 and CDR2 are WNHNN and SYGVQD (reference sequence). V lost 2 bases to trimming and J lost 3 bases, with 16 bases between them.

The CDR3 DNA follows: TGTGCCATCAGTCCAACAGGGGTATCTGGAAACACCATATATTTT. Its protein is CAISPTGVSGNTIYF. This chain links TRBV10-3 with TRBJ1-3; TRBD1 matches at 7 bases. Germline V gene lookup returns CDR1 ENHRY and CDR2 SYGVKD. The CDR3 contains 15 residues. The ends lost 5 bases at V and 1 base at J; junction bases unmatched: 5.